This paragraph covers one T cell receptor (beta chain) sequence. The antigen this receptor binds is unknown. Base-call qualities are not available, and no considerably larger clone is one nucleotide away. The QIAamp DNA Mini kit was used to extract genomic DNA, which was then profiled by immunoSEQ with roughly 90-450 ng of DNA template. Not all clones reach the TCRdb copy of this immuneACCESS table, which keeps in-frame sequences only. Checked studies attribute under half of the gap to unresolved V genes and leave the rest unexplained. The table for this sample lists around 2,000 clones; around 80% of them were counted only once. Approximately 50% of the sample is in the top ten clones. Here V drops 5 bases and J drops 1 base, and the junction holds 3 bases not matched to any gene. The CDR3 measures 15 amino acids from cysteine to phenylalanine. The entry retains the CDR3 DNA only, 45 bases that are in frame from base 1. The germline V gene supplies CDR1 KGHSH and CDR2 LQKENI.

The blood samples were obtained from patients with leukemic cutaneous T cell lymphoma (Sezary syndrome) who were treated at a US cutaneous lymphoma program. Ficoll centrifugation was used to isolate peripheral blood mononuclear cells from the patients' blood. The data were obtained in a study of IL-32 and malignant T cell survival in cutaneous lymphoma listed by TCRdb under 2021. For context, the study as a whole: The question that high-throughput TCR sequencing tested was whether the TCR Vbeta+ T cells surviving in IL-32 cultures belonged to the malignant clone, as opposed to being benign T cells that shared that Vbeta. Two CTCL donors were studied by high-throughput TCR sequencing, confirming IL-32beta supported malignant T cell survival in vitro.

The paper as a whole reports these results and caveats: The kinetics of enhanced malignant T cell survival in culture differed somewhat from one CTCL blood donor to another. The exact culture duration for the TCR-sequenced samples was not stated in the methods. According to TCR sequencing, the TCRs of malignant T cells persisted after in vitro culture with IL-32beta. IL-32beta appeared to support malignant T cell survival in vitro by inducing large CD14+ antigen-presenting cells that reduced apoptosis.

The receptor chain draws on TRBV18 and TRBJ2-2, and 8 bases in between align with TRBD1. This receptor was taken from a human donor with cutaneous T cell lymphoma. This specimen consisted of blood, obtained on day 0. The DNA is TGTGCCAGCTCAACCGGGACAGGGAACACCGGGGAGCTGTTTTTT. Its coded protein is CASSTGTGNTGELFF.